One sample yielded the 32 T cell receptor beta chains listed below, sequenced in a study of vaccination and CD4 T cells after COVID-19. Their antigens remain unidentified. Treatment defined: roughly ten-day PBMC culture with coronavirus spike peptide pools or control peptides (ViraFEST assay). Oncomine TCR Beta short-read sequencing was applied to DNA from cultured CD4+ T cells. TCRdb itself ran the PCR reads through MiXCR, one entry per CDR3 protein. The sample comprises some 10,000 distinct CDR3 sequences, 60% to 65% of which are singletons, and approximately 35% rests with the top ten. The specimen sequenced was CD4+ T cells from blood, cultured in vitro. The receptors shown here come from a human donor who had recovered from COVID-19.

The chain carries TRBV20-1 and TRBJ2-2; D is unresolved. Germline V gives CDR1 DFQATT, CDR2 SNEGSKA (reference sequence). There are 12 residues in the CDR3. V was cut by 7 bases and J by 2 bases, with 8 bases left in between. The CDR3 region is CSGQVNTGELFF. The CDR3 DNA reads TGCAGTGGGCAGGTTAACACCGGGGAGCTGTTTTTT.

The rearrangement links TRBV4-3 to TRBJ2-3, with 12 bases identical to TRBD2. With V trimmed by 0 bases and J by 3 bases, 4 bases remained unmatched. The CDR3 runs to 17 residues. Per the germline V gene, CDR1 is LGHNA and CDR2 is YSLEER. CDR3: CASSQDLAGGPTDTQYF. CDR3 in DNA: TGCGCCAGCAGCCAAGACCTAGCGGGGGGGCCGACAGATACGCAGTATTTT.

The chain uses TRBV6-1 and TRBJ2-7; 9 bases line up with TRBD1. The trim removed 5 bases at V and 2 bases at J, leaving 7 bases unmatched. The CDR3 contains 15 residues. The germline V gene has CDR1 MNHNS and CDR2 SASEGT. This chain's CDR3 is CASSLGQGTPYEQYF. The CDR3 DNA reads as TGTGCCAGCAGTCTCGGACAGGGGACACCCTACGAGCAGTACTTC.

The chain carries TRBV7-9 and TRBJ1-5, with no clear D. In germline, CDR1 is SEHNR, CDR2 FQNEAQ (reference sequence). Trimming took 0 bases from V and 2 from J, leaving 14 bases between them. The CDR3 is 17 residues long. CDR3 protein: CASSLALAGLGNQPQHF. CDR3 in DNA: TGTGCCAGCAGCTTAGCGCTGGCAGGCCTTGGCAATCAGCCCCAGCATTTT. The whole variable domain, remainder taken from reference TRBV7-9 and TRBJ1-5, is DTGVSQNPRHKITKRGQNVTFRCDPISEHNRLYWYRQTLGQGPEFLTYFQNEAQLEKSRLLSDRFSAERPKGSFSTLEIQRTEQGDSAMYLCASSLALAGLGNQPQHFGDGTRLSIL.

This rearrangement joins TRBV20-1 to TRBJ2-7, with unresolved D. The germline CDR1 and CDR2 sequences are DFQATT and SNEGSKA (reference sequence). V lost 6 bases and J 0 bases, leaving 12 bases between the germline ends. The CDR3 has 13 residues. CDR3 sequence (DNA): TGCAGTGCGCCGAGTGATCGCTCCTACGAGCAGTACTTC. Encoded protein: CSAPSDRSYEQYF.

The chain couples TRBV5-4 to TRBJ1-6; D may be TRBD1 (6 bases). The CDR3 has 15 amino acids. The germline CDR1 and CDR2 sequences are SGHNT and YYREEE (reference sequence). Trimming took 5 bases from V and 6 from J, leaving 15 bases between them. CDR3 sequence (DNA): TGTGCCAGCAGAAAGGGGGAACAGCCTAATTCACCCCTCCACTTT. Protein sequence: CASRKGEQPNSPLHF. The whole variable domain, filled in from reference TRBV5-4 and TRBJ1-6, reads ETGVTQSPTHLIKTRGQQVTLRCSSQSGHNTVSWYQQALGQGPQFIFQYYREEENGRGNFPPRFSGLQFPNYSSELNVNALELDDSALYLCASRKGEQPNSPLHFGNGTRLTVT.

The gene calls are TRBV10-2 and TRBJ1-6, with 9 bases identical to TRBD1. Germline CDR1 is WSHSY and CDR2 is SAAADI. This CDR3 spans 16 amino acids. Trimming took 6 bases from V and 4 from J; bases not matched to a gene: 7. The CDR3 reads CASRKVDRGYNSPLHF. In nucleotides, the CDR3 is TGCGCCAGCAGGAAGGTGGACAGGGGATATAATTCACCCCTCCACTTT.

V usage is TRBV7-9 and J usage is TRBJ1-4, with D hard to call. Trimming cost V 0 bases and J 2 bases, with 10 bases left between them. The CDR3 sequence is 16 residues long. CDR1 is SEHNR and CDR2 is FQNEAQ in the germline V gene (reference sequence). The DNA of the CDR3 is TGTGCCAGCAGCTTAGCCGGGATAGGGACTAATGAAAAACTGTTTTTT. Encoded protein: CASSLAGIGTNEKLFF.

This sequence joins TRBV7-9 and TRBJ1-2; D not certain. Looked up from germline, CDR1 is SEHNR and CDR2 is FQNEAQ (reference sequence). Trimming took off 8 bases at V and 2 bases at J, with 9 bases between the two ends. The CDR3 totals 12 residues. The CDR3: CASGRENYGYTF. The CDR3 nucleotides are TGTGCCAGCGGACGGGAAAACTATGGCTACACCTTC.

This chain uses TRBV6-1 with TRBJ1-2, with a weak D call TRBD1 (5 bases). The germline V gene has CDR1 MNHNS and CDR2 SASEGT. This CDR3 region has 13 residues. V was shortened by 6 bases and J by 8 bases, with 16 bases between the two germline ends. CDR3 coding DNA: TGTGCCAGCAGCTCCGGACCGGGGGGAGGCTACACCTTC. Its protein product is CASSSGPGGGYTF.

This rearrangement joins TRBV30 to TRBJ2-2; possibly TRBD1 for D (5 bases). This CDR3 contains 14 residues. V lost 0 bases to trimming and J lost 5 bases, with 10 bases between them. The V gene's germline CDR1 is GTSNPN and CDR2 SVGIG (reference sequence). CDR3 DNA sequence: TGTGCCTGGAGTGTACTAAGGGGAACCGGGGAGCTGTTTTTT. Its translation is CAWSVLRGTGELFF. The full variable domain, completed using reference TRBV30 and TRBJ2-2, is SQTIHQWPATLVQPVGSPLSLECTVEGTSNPNLYWYRQAAGRGLQLLFYSVGIGQISSEVPQNLSASRPQDRQFILSSKKLLLSDSGFYLCAWSVLRGTGELFFGEGSRLTVL.

This clonotype showed up just a few times. The chain joins TRBV2 to TRBJ2-3, with 7 positions matching TRBD1. This CDR3 is 15 amino acids long. The germline V gene encodes CDR1 SNHLY and CDR2 FYNNEI. V dropped 4 bases and J dropped 3; count of bases not matched to a gene: 7. Written as DNA, the CDR3 is TGTGCCAGCAGTGGAGGGGGCCCTACAACAGATACGCAGTATTTT. Its translation is CASSGGGPTTDTQYF. Looking up the rest from reference TRBV2 and TRBJ2-3 gives the full variable domain: EPEVTQTPSHQVTQMGQEVILRCVPISNHLYFYWYRQILGQKVEFLVSFYNNEISEKSEIFDDQFSVERPDGSNFTLKIRSTKLEDSAMYFCASSGGGPTTDTQYFGPGTRLTVL.

The rearrangement links TRBV6-2 or TRBV6-3 to TRBJ1-1; TRBD1 matches 9 bases. With 9 bases clipped from V and 5 bases from J, the junction kept 4 bases outside the gene matches. Germline lookup yields CDR1 MNHEY and CDR2 SVGEGT. This CDR3 comprises 12 residues. The DNA of the CDR3 is TGTGCCAGTGGGACAGGGTGGACTGAAGCTTTCTTT. Its translation is CASGTGWTEAFF.

This clonotype was counted between two and nine times. This chain uses TRBV10-3 with TRBJ1-1; the D is unclear. CDR3 length equals 14 residues. In germline, CDR1 is ENHRY, CDR2 SYGVKD. Deletions cut 2 bases from V and 11 bases from J, with 18 bases between. CDR3 region: CAISEGRQAFGAFF. As DNA, the CDR3 is TGTGCCATCAGTGAGGGTCGGCAGGCCTTCGGGGCTTTCTTT.

The CDR3 bases are TGTGCCAGCAGTAAGCCGGGACAGATGTTTGGGTCCAAAAACATTCAGTACTTC. Its translation: CASSKPGQMFGSKNIQYF. The chain uses TRBV6-2 or TRBV6-3 and TRBJ2-4; 7 bases are shared with TRBD1. The CDR3 runs to 18 residues. Trimming took 5 bases from V and 2 from J; bases not matched to a gene: 15. Germline CDR1 is MNHEY and CDR2 is SVGEGT.

The table lists this clonotype with a few counts. The V and J genes are TRBV7-9 and TRBJ2-7, with a possible D match to TRBD2 (6 bases). This CDR3 region has 13 residues. Germline V gives CDR1 SEHNR, CDR2 FQNEAQ (reference sequence). Trimming cost V 2 bases and J 5 bases, with 10 bases left between them. The CDR3 here is CASSLMEGNEQYF. The CDR3, as DNA: TGTGCCAGCAGCTTAATGGAGGGTAACGAGCAGTACTTC. Variable domain in full (rest from reference TRBV7-9 and TRBJ2-7): DTGVSQNPRHKITKRGQNVTFRCDPISEHNRLYWYRQTLGQGPEFLTYFQNEAQLEKSRLLSDRFSAERPKGSFSTLEIQRTEQGDSAMYLCASSLMEGNEQYFGPGTRLTVT.

The chain carries TRBV20-1 and TRBJ2-2; the D gene is possibly TRBD1 (5 bases). Per germline, CDR1 DFQATT and CDR2 SNEGSKA (reference sequence). The germline V and J ends were trimmed by 1 base and 3 bases, with 15 bases remaining between them. The CDR3 length is 16 residues. The CDR3 nucleotides read TGCAGTGCTAGAGGCTCAGGGAAGGCGTACACCGGGGAGCTGTTTTTT. Its translation: CSARGSGKAYTGELFF.

V gene TRBV19 combines with J gene TRBJ1-3, with no clear D. Looked up from germline, CDR1 is LNHDA and CDR2 is SQIVND (reference sequence). The germline V and J ends were trimmed by 9 bases and 0 bases, with 18 bases remaining between them. This CDR3 is built from 16 residues. CDR3 bases: TGTGCCAGGGCACGCGCCGGCCTACTCTCTGGAAACACCATATATTTT. Protein sequence: CARARAGLLSGNTIYF.

The genes are TRBV5-1 and TRBJ2-2, with 7 bases that match TRBD1. V gave up 4 bases and J gave up 3 bases; unmatched junction bases: 3. This CDR3 contains 14 residues. Germline lookup yields CDR1 SGHRS and CDR2 YFSETQ. CDR3 residues: CASSPTGYTGELFF. The CDR3 DNA reads as TGCGCCAGCAGCCCGACAGGGTACACCGGGGAGCTGTTTTTT.

The V and J genes are TRBV5-8 and TRBJ1-6; no firm D call. Germline CDR1 is SGHTS and CDR2 is YDEGEE. The CDR3 is 12 residues long. Trimming pared 1 base from V and 10 bases from J, leaving 6 bases between. The CDR3 protein is CASSLRGSPLHF. The CDR3 region has the DNA TGTGCCAGCAGCTTGAGAGGATCACCCCTCCACTTT.

The chain recombines TRBV2 with TRBJ1-2, with TRBD1 matching 11 bases. V dropped 5 bases and J dropped 5; count of bases not matched to a gene: 7. The CDR3 has 15 amino acids. Germline V gene data show CDR1 as SNHLY and CDR2 as FYNNEI. CDR3: CASSRTGGGWYGYTF. The CDR3 coding sequence is TGTGCCAGCAGTCGGACAGGGGGCGGGTGGTATGGCTACACCTTC.

V and J are TRBV7-9 and TRBJ2-7; a weak D match, TRBD2 (7 bases). This CDR3 has 14 residues. CDR1 and CDR2 from the germline V gene are SEHNR and FQNEAQ (reference sequence). V was pared by 5 bases and J by 4 bases, with 15 bases between. CDR3 loop: CASSPSGGSYEQYF. CDR3 nucleotide sequence: TGTGCCAGCAGCCCGTCGGGGGGCTCTTACGAGCAGTACTTC. The whole variable domain, remainder taken from reference TRBV7-9 and TRBJ2-7, is DTGVSQNPRHKITKRGQNVTFRCDPISEHNRLYWYRQTLGQGPEFLTYFQNEAQLEKSRLLSDRFSAERPKGSFSTLEIQRTEQGDSAMYLCASSPSGGSYEQYFGPGTRLTVT.

The J gene is TRBJ1-1, the V gene TRBV7-9; no definite D call. Germline CDR1 is SEHNR and CDR2 is FQNEAQ (reference sequence). Deletions cut 2 bases from V and 5 bases from J, with 12 bases between. CDR3 length equals 14 residues. The CDR3 nucleotides read TGTGCCAGCAGCTTATCGGCGGCCAAGACTGAAGCTTTCTTT. Its translation is CASSLSAAKTEAFF.

This chain connects TRBV12-3 or TRBV12-4 to TRBJ2-7, with TRBD2 as a possible D gene (7 bases). The CDR3 is made up of 14 amino acids. V was cut by 3 bases and J by 2 bases, with 11 bases left in between. The CDR3 DNA follows: TGTGCCAGCAGTTTGGTCGGGGGGCCCTACGAGCAGTACTTC. It specifies CASSLVGGPYEQYF.

This clonotype was detected only once. The V call is TRBV27, the J call TRBJ2-7; 12 nucleotides align to TRBD1. CDR3 length: 13 residues. The junction had 8 bases not matched to a gene; V was cut back by 11 bases and J by 6 bases. Germline V lookup: CDR1 MNHEY, CDR2 SMNVEV (reference sequence). The DNA for the CDR3 is TGTGCCGCCAGAGGGACAGGGGGCGTCGAGCAGTACTTC. Protein: CAARGTGGVEQYF.

This clonotype was detected a few times. CDR3 nucleotides: TGCAGTGCTCAACTCGGACTAGCGGGAGGGACAGATACGCAGTATTTT. Its protein is CSAQLGLAGGTDTQYF. V gene TRBV20-1 combines with J gene TRBJ2-3, with 15 bases fitting TRBD2. The germline gives CDR1 DFQATT, CDR2 SNEGSKA (reference sequence). The length of the CDR3 is 16 residues. The V segment lost 5 bases and the J segment 3 bases; nucleotides outside the gene matches: 6.

The chain recombines TRBV7-2 with TRBJ1-5; D is ambiguous. Germline loops: CDR1 SGHTA, CDR2 FQGNSA. The CDR3 has 13 amino acids. The V end lost 0 bases, the J end lost 4 bases, and 4 bases lay between the germline ends. CDR3 sequence reads: CASSLALNQPQHF. The CDR3 DNA reads TGTGCCAGCAGCTTAGCCCTTAATCAGCCCCAGCATTTT.

The rearrangement links TRBV7-9 to TRBJ1-2; tentative D call: TRBD1 (6 bases). The CDR3 is 15 amino acids. In germline, CDR1 is SEHNR, CDR2 FQNEAQ (reference sequence). V was shortened by 0 bases and J by 4 bases, with 12 bases between the two germline ends. CDR3 bases: TGTGCCAGCAGCTTAGCGCAGGGGACTGCCTATGGCTACACCTTC. Its translation is CASSLAQGTAYGYTF.

The chain employs TRBV20-1 and TRBJ1-2, with a weak D call TRBD1 (5 bases). Trimming left V 6 bases short and J 0 bases short, with 8 bases between. Germline V gene lookup returns CDR1 DFQATT and CDR2 SNEGSKA (reference sequence). The CDR3 is 12 amino acids. CDR3 amino acids: CSAGTSNYGYTF. The CDR3 DNA reads TGCAGTGCAGGGACCTCTAACTATGGCTACACCTTC.

The chain employs TRBV10-1 and TRBJ2-2; D not certain. The CDR3 covers 13 residues. Germline assignment: CDR1 WNHNN and CDR2 SYGVQD (reference sequence). V lost 6 bases to trimming and J lost 3 bases, with 8 bases between them. The DNA for the CDR3 is TGCGCCAGCAGACTTAGGGACACCGGGGAGCTGTTTTTT. It encodes CASRLRDTGELFF.

This clonotype was counted a single time. J is TRBJ2-6 and V is TRBV10-1; the D gene is possibly TRBD2 (5 bases). V was shortened by 5 bases and J by 1 base, with 15 bases between the two germline ends. Germline V CDR1 and CDR2: WNHNN, SYGVQD (reference sequence). This CDR3 region has 17 residues. In nucleotides, the CDR3 is TGCGCCAGCAGTCCGGGGTTAAAGGGATCTGGGGCCAACGTCCTGACTTTC. Translation: CASSPGLKGSGANVLTF.

The rearrangement links TRBV2 to TRBJ2-1, with TRBD2 identical over 9 bases. Looked up from germline, CDR1 is SNHLY and CDR2 is FYNNEI. This CDR3 has 16 amino acids. Trimming cost V 2 bases and J 7 bases; bases outside gene matches: 9. CDR3 in amino acids: CASSERGGRAENEQFF. Here the CDR3 DNA reads TGTGCCAGCAGTGAAAGGGGCGGGAGGGCCGAAAATGAGCAGTTCTTC.